Following are 24 T cell receptor beta chains from one sample sequenced in a study of OX40 agonist ivuxolimab in advanced cancers. Only in-frame clones appear in the TCRdb table, and some are missing; sequencing was by immunoSEQ multiplex PCR. Of some 57,000 clones listed, roughly 81% are singletons. This sample comprised CD4+ or CD8+ T cells sorted from blood, obtained in a trial of the OX40 agonist ivuxolimab. All receptors derive from an adult with an advanced solid tumor such as melanoma, head and neck, liver or kidney cancer.

CDR3 in DNA: TGTGCCAGTAGTCACCGGGACAGGGGGAACACCGGGGAGCTGTTTTTT. Translated, it gives CASSHRDRGNTGELFF. V is TRBV19 and J is TRBJ2-2, with 10 bases fitting TRBD1. This CDR3 is built from 16 residues. Per the germline V gene, CDR1 is LNHDA and CDR2 is SQIVND (reference sequence). J lost 1 base, V lost 5 bases, and 4 bases had no gene match.

The V call is TRBV5-5, the J call TRBJ1-5; unclear D gene. CDR3 length equals 13 residues. V lost 5 bases and J lost 5, with 11 bases in between. Germline assignment: CDR1 SGHKS and CDR2 YYEKEE (reference sequence). The CDR3 is CASSQEGYQPQHF. The CDR3 nucleotides are TGTGCCAGCAGTCAGGAGGGTTATCAGCCCCAGCATTTT.

The chain carries TRBV14 and TRBJ2-1, with D maybe TRBD1 (5 bases). The CDR3 length is 16 residues. Trimming took 0 bases from V and 4 from J, leaving 13 bases between them. Germline CDR1 and CDR2: SGHDN and FVKESK. The CDR3 reads CASSQEEGVKYNEQFF. CDR3 DNA sequence: TGTGCCAGCAGCCAAGAAGAAGGGGTTAAATACAATGAGCAGTTCTTC.

The rearrangement uses TRBV9 and TRBJ2-7; TRBD1 matches at 7 bases. This CDR3 has 16 amino acids. Losses at the gene ends were 0 bases for V and 3 bases for J; bases not matched to a gene: 9. Germline values: CDR1 SGDLS, CDR2 YYNGEE. CDR3 nucleotides: TGTGCCAGCAGCGTAGGTCTTGGGGACAGCCGCTACGAGCAGTACTTC. It translates to CASSVGLGDSRYEQYF.

Note on this clone: The sample holds other DNA sequences that translate to the same CDR3. The chain links TRBV27 to TRBJ2-3; D call uncertain. V was cut by 3 bases and J by 1 base, with 11 bases left in between. This CDR3 is 15 amino acids long. Germline loops: CDR1 MNHEY, CDR2 SMNVEV (reference sequence). CDR3 nucleotide sequence: TGTGCCAGCAGTTTCCGTAAGGGCCGCACAGATACGCAGTATTTT. This translates into CASSFRKGRTDTQYF.

V is TRBV6-5 and J is TRBJ2-7; D ambiguous. Germline V CDR1 and CDR2: MNHEY, SVGAGI. The CDR3 loop spans 14 amino acids. V lost 1 base to trimming and J lost 2 bases, with 9 bases between them. The CDR3 DNA sequence: TGTGCCAGCAGTTACTTCGGCACCACCTACGAGCAGTACTTC. Translation: CASSYFGTTYEQYF.

The chain employs TRBV7-2 and TRBJ1-1; unclear D gene. Germline CDR1 reads SGHTA; CDR2 reads FQGNSA. The CDR3 has 15 amino acids. The V and J ends lost 0 bases and 1 base respectively, with 9 bases between them. The DNA of the CDR3 is TGTGCCAGCAGCTTAGCGCAGAGGTGGAACACTGAAGCTTTCTTT. It specifies CASSLAQRWNTEAFF.

This rearrangement joins TRBV6-5 to TRBJ2-1; D is possibly TRBD2 (5 bases). The germline V gene has CDR1 MNHEY and CDR2 SVGAGI. This CDR3 has 15 amino acids. V lost 0 bases, J lost 2 bases, and 8 bases lay in between. The CDR3 loop is CASSYSPGTYNEQFF. CDR3 DNA: TGTGCCAGCAGTTACTCCCCCGGGACCTACAATGAGCAGTTCTTC.

The V gene is TRBV28, the J gene TRBJ1-1; perhaps TRBD1 as D (6 bases). Germline V CDR1 and CDR2: MDHEN, SYDVKM. V shed 6 bases and J shed 0 bases, with 11 bases lying between them. The CDR3 extends over 14 amino acids. CDR3 loop: CASRRRDMNTEAFF. In DNA, the CDR3 is TGTGCCAGCAGGAGACGGGACATGAACACTGAAGCTTTCTTT.

The chain joins TRBV10-1 to TRBJ2-2, with D perhaps being TRBD1 or TRBD2 (5 bases each). V gave up 5 bases and J gave up 0 bases, with 10 bases separating them. The CDR3 is made up of 15 amino acids. The germline gives CDR1 WNHNN, CDR2 SYGVQD (reference sequence). This chain's CDR3 is CASSPGPPNTGELFF. The CDR3, as DNA: TGCGCCAGCAGTCCGGGACCGCCGAACACCGGGGAGCTGTTTTTT.

CDR3 residues: CASRTVGQMNTGELFF. In nucleotides, the CDR3 is TGTGCCAGCAGGACCGTGGGACAGATGAACACCGGGGAGCTGTTTTTT. This chain uses TRBV2 with TRBJ2-2; 7 bases align to TRBD1. CDR3 length: 16 amino acids. J lost 1 base, V lost 6 bases, and 8 bases had no gene match. Germline lookup yields CDR1 SNHLY and CDR2 FYNNEI.

The chain recombines TRBV5-1 with TRBJ2-7; perhaps D is TRBD1 or TRBD2 (5 bases each). V dropped 5 bases and J dropped 0 bases, with 15 bases sitting between them. Germline CDR1 reads SGHRS; CDR2 reads YFSETQ. The CDR3 loop spans 15 amino acids. The CDR3 bases are TGCGCCAGCAGTCCGTCCGGGACGAGCTCCTACGAGCAGTACTTC. Its protein product is CASSPSGTSSYEQYF.

The chain has TRBV6-5 and TRBJ2-7; D remains unclear. Germline V lookup: CDR1 MNHEY, CDR2 SVGAGI. The CDR3 runs to 12 residues. Trimming took off 5 bases at V and 9 bases at J, with 14 bases between the two ends. The CDR3 DNA follows: TGTGCCAGCAGTGACACCGCACTCGGGCAGTACTTC. Amino acid sequence: CASSDTALGQYF.

This clone came up once. The J gene is TRBJ2-2, the V gene TRBV29-1; 9 nucleotides line up with TRBD1. The CDR3 covers 14 residues. Germline CDR1 and CDR2: SQVTM and ANQGSEA. V lost 6 bases and J lost 6; bases outside the gene matches: 8. The CDR3, as DNA: TGCAGCGTAAATCCGACAGGGGGGGCCGGGGAGCTGTTTTTT. Amino acid sequence: CSVNPTGGAGELFF.

The chain links TRBV25-1 to TRBJ2-1, with 10 bases aligning to TRBD1. Germline CDR1 MGHDK, CDR2 SYGVNS. The CDR3 consists of 16 residues. V was pared by 3 bases and J by 7 bases, with 9 bases of the junction left unmatched. The CDR3 here is CASSDLRTGGKNEQFF. CDR3 bases: TGTGCCAGCAGTGACCTCAGGACAGGGGGGAAAAATGAGCAGTTCTTC.

V usage is TRBV29-1 and J usage is TRBJ2-1; the D is unclear. CDR1 SQVTM and CDR2 ANQGSEA come from the germline V gene. The V gene lost 7 bases and the J gene lost 2 bases, with 15 bases spanning the gap. The CDR3 consists of 14 residues. The CDR3 is CSATVLPPYNEQFF. In DNA form, the CDR3 reads TGCAGCGCCACGGTGCTCCCCCCCTACAATGAGCAGTTCTTC.

There are a few counts of this clone. V gene TRBV30 combines with J gene TRBJ1-2, with 9 bases that match TRBD1. With 5 bases clipped from V and 4 bases from J, the junction kept 5 bases outside the gene matches. CDR3 length: 13 residues. CDR1 GTSNPN and CDR2 SVGIG come from the germline V gene (reference sequence). Here the CDR3 reads CAWEGQGRYGYTF. The DNA for the CDR3 is TGTGCCTGGGAGGGACAGGGCCGCTATGGCTACACCTTC.

The chain combines TRBV19 with TRBJ2-7, with 7 bases fitting TRBD1. Germline lookup yields CDR1 LNHDA and CDR2 SQIVND (reference sequence). J gave up 2 bases and V 2 bases, and 3 bases lay outside the gene matches. This CDR3 is 14 amino acids long. The CDR3 loop is CASSIRQGTYEQYF. The CDR3 bases are TGTGCCAGTAGTATAAGACAGGGAACCTACGAGCAGTACTTC.

The chain is built from TRBV5-1 and TRBJ2-3; D tentatively reads TRBD1 or TRBD2 (5 bases each). The CDR3 sequence is 15 residues long. Germline-derived CDR1 and CDR2 are SGHRS and YFSETQ. Deletions cut 5 bases from V and 0 bases from J, with 13 bases between. CDR3 sequence reads: CASRPGAVSTDTQYF. CDR3 DNA: TGCGCCAGCAGACCCGGGGCCGTTAGCACAGATACGCAGTATTTT.

The rearrangement joins TRBV11-2 to TRBJ2-7; 10 bases agree with TRBD2. V dropped 7 bases and J dropped 1; count of bases not matched to a gene: 7. This CDR3 spans 15 amino acids. CDR1 is SGHAT, CDR2 FQNNGV, per germline. The CDR3 spells CASTSRLAGSYEQYF. The CDR3 DNA reads as TGTGCCAGCACCTCCCGACTAGCGGGTTCCTACGAGCAGTACTTC. The whole variable domain, remainder taken from reference TRBV11-2 and TRBJ2-7, is EAGVAQSPRYKIIEKRQSVAFWCNPISGHATLYWYQQILGQGPKLLIQFQNNGVVDDSQLPKDRFSAERLKGVDSTLKIQPAKLEDSAVYLCASTSRLAGSYEQYFGPGTRLTVT.

CDR3 in amino acids: CAISVEGGASIDTIYF. The CDR3 bases are TGTGCCATCAGTGTTGAAGGGGGCGCTTCCATTGACACCATATATTTT. The chain couples TRBV10-3 to TRBJ1-3; 7 bases fit TRBD1. Germline-derived CDR1 and CDR2 are ENHRY and SYGVKD. The CDR3 is 16 residues long. V gave up 4 bases and J gave up 8 bases; unmatched junction bases: 14.

The V gene is TRBV7-9, the J gene TRBJ2-3; possibly TRBD2 for D (6 bases). Germline V gives CDR1 SEHNR, CDR2 FQNEAQ (reference sequence). V lost 7 bases and J 0 bases, leaving 14 bases between the germline ends. CDR3 length: 15 residues. CDR3 sequence (DNA): TGTGCCAGCAACGCATTAGCGGCTAGCACAGATACGCAGTATTTT. It encodes CASNALAASTDTQYF.

This sequence joins TRBV9 and TRBJ1-2, with D unresolved. The CDR3 length is 13 residues. CDR1 is SGDLS, CDR2 YYNGEE, per germline. V dropped 0 bases and J dropped 4 bases, with 7 bases sitting between them. The chain's CDR3 is CASSVDSSYGYTF. CDR3 DNA sequence: TGTGCCAGCAGCGTAGACAGTAGCTATGGCTACACCTTC.

V and J are TRBV29-1 and TRBJ2-5; the match to TRBD2 covers 7 bases. Germline V gives CDR1 SQVTM, CDR2 ANQGSEA. This CDR3 is 14 amino acids long. Trimming removed 3 bases from V and 2 bases from J; junction bases left unmatched: 6. Written as DNA, the CDR3 is TGCAGCGTTGACGGGACTAAAAAACAAGAGACCCAGTACTTC. It codes for CSVDGTKKQETQYF.